This T cell receptor (beta chain) was recovered during a study of CD8 T cells in ankylosing spondylitis. Comment on this clonotype: Its antigen is not identified.

Quantitative barcoded 5'-RACE was used to prepare TCR beta libraries. TCRdb processed the 5' RACE reads anew with MiXCR; each CDR3 protein has one entry. The sample shows hundreds of thousands of distinct CDR3 sequences, 20% of them seen only once. The V end lost 5 bases, the J end lost 6 bases, and 14 bases lay between the germline ends. The CDR3 runs to 14 residues. Germline CDR1 reads MNHEY; CDR2 reads SMNVEV (reference sequence). Points from the study as a whole: Disease-linked clones were found to be CD8+ and relatively rare in peripheral blood. There was a TCR beta motif, made of fewer than 10 highly homologous variants, that appeared characteristic of ankylosing spondylitis blood.

This sequence was found in a male donor with ankylosing spondylitis or in good health (not recorded which). J is TRBJ1-5 and V is TRBV27, with a possible D match to TRBD1 (6 bases). The sample was blood, either unsorted or a sorted T cell fraction (not recorded which). As DNA, the CDR3 is TGTGCCAGCAGTCCCAACAGGGAGGGTCAGCCCCAGCATTTT. Translation: CASSPNREGQPQHF.